The 6 T cell receptor beta chains below come from one sample, sequenced in a study of T cell responses to AZD1222 COVID-19 vaccine. Profiling relied on immunoSEQ multiplex PCR, and the TCRdb table lists in-frame clones only, not all of them. The sample includes roughly 200,000 clones, about 86% seen only once; the top ten take 6% to 8.5%. The source material was peripheral blood, sampled on day 0 of AZD1222 vaccination. All receptors derive from an adult in good health.

This chain joins TRBV18 and TRBJ1-4, with TRBD1 as a possible D gene (5 bases). The CDR3 contains 14 residues. Germline CDR1 KGHSH, CDR2 LQKENI. The ends were cut back, 6 bases at V and 0 bases at J, with 8 bases in the middle. DNA for the CDR3: TGTGCCAGCTCGGCGGGGGCAACTAATGAAAAACTGTTTTTT. Translation: CASSAGATNEKLFF.

The V call is TRBV7-9, the J call TRBJ2-4; a weak D match, TRBD1 (6 bases). CDR1 is SEHNR and CDR2 is FQNEAQ in the germline V gene (reference sequence). Trimming pared 11 bases from V and 0 bases from J, leaving 17 bases between. CDR3 length: 15 residues. CDR3 protein: CASSGVLLAKNIQYF. The CDR3 nucleotides read TGTGCCTCCTCAGGGGTACTCCTAGCCAAAAACATTCAGTACTTC. Using reference TRBV7-9 and TRBJ2-4 for the parts outside the CDR3, the full variable domain is DTGVSQNPRHKITKRGQNVTFRCDPISEHNRLYWYRQTLGQGPEFLTYFQNEAQLEKSRLLSDRFSAERPKGSFSTLEIQRTEQGDSAMYLCASSGVLLAKNIQYFGAGTRLSVL.

This sequence joins TRBV19 and TRBJ2-2; weak D call: TRBD1 (5 bases). The CDR3 sequence is 12 residues long. Germline V CDR1 and CDR2: LNHDA, SQIVND (reference sequence). V shed 8 bases and J shed 6 bases, with 10 bases lying between them. CDR3 region: CASEQAPGELFF. CDR3 nucleotide sequence: TGTGCCAGTGAACAGGCCCCCGGGGAGCTGTTTTTT.

Only one count was recorded for this clone. The chain uses TRBV11-1 and TRBJ1-1; D not certain. Trimming pared 1 base from V and 0 bases from J, leaving 9 bases between. Germline CDR1 is SGHAT and CDR2 is FQDESV (reference sequence). The CDR3 covers 15 residues. CDR3 residues: CASSLGPYMNTEAFF. The CDR3 DNA is TGTGCCAGCAGCTTAGGCCCCTACATGAACACTGAAGCTTTCTTT.

The chain couples TRBV5-1 to TRBJ2-1, with 7 bases aligning to TRBD1. The CDR3 runs to 21 residues. Germline V gene data show CDR1 as SGHRS and CDR2 as YFSETQ. With V trimmed by 3 bases and J by 7 bases, 28 bases remained unmatched. This CDR3 reads CASSSRRTPSDREVTRNEQFF. For the CDR3, the DNA is TGCGCCAGCAGCTCCCGACGGACCCCTTCCGACAGGGAAGTTACCAGGAATGAGCAGTTCTTC.

The chain has TRBV4-1 and TRBJ1-4, with D unresolved. The CDR3 sequence is 14 residues long. The germline V gene has CDR1 MGHRA and CDR2 YSYEKL. V was pared by 2 bases and J by 3 bases, with 7 bases between. The CDR3 spells CASSQTAPNEKLFF. CDR3 DNA: TGCGCCAGCAGCCAAACGGCGCCTAATGAAAAACTGTTTTTT.